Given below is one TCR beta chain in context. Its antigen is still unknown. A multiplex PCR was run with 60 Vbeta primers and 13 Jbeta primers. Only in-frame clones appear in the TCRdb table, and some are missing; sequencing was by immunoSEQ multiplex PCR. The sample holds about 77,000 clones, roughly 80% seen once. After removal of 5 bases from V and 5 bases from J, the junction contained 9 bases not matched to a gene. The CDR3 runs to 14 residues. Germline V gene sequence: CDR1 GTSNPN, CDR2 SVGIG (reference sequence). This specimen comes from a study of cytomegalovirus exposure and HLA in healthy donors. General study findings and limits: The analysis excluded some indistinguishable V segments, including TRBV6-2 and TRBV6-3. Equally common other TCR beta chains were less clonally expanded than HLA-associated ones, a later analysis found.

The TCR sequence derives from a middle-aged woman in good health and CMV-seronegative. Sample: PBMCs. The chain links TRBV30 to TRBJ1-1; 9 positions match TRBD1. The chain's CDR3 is CAWSPGTGTTEAFF. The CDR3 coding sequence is TGTGCCTGGTCCCCCGGGACAGGGACTACTGAAGCTTTCTTT.